The source of this TCR beta chain is a study of T-cell reconstitution after alpha-beta-depleted transplantation in children. This clonotype was counted between two and nine times. Antigen specificity is unknown. Study-wide results and caveats: The study traced high day-60 TCRbeta diversity in some patients to surviving recipient T cells and thymic progenitors. Among T cells one year after transplant, newly produced cells accounted for most counts and diversity. Expanded clones from the graft, numbering several hundred, reportedly supplied alpha-beta T cells about two months after transplant.

The germline gives CDR1 LGHDT, CDR2 YNNKEL (reference sequence). V shed 1 base, J shed 2 bases, and the junction held 7 bases outside the gene matches. The CDR3 totals 16 residues. It was with unique molecular identifiers that the TCRbeta library was prepared. TCRdb re-analysed the PCR reads in MiXCR, keeping a single row per CDR3 protein. Of about 110,000 distinct CDR3 sequences in the sample, approximately 6.4% were seen once. The V call is TRBV3-1, the J call TRBJ1-2, with 7 bases that match TRBD1. This clonotype originated in a male patient aged 2 to 10 who had a stem cell transplant for acute lymphoblastic leukemia, so the T cells may come from the graft donor. Here the sequenced sample was PBMCs, mostly from graft donor cells, taken 360 days after TCRalphabeta/CD19-depleted stem cell transplant. This CDR3 is CASSQGRQGMNYGYTF. The CDR3 nucleotides are TGTGCCAGCAGCCAAGGCCGACAGGGTATGAACTATGGCTACACCTTC.